This TCR beta chain was obtained from a study of blood T cell repertoires in COVID-19. Study information: The United States, Italy and Spain were the sources of the acute and convalescent COVID-19 samples.

In the original processing: Amplification of reference gene primers was used by the study to estimate nucleated cell counts. The protocol was immunoSEQ multiplex PCR, while the TCRdb copy is restricted to in-frame clones and leaves out a portion. V and J calls and clone size come straight from that table; D and trimming were deduced from the DNA. The table records 280,000 or so clones, 75% to 90% of them present only once. V gave up 4 bases and J gave up 1 base, with 14 bases separating them. The CDR3 is made up of 15 amino acids. The V gene's germline CDR1 is GTSNPN and CDR2 SVGIG (reference sequence). The study assigned cohorts using participant-reported clinical history.

The sequencing sample was made of PBMCs or T cells enriched from blood (not recorded which). The receptor's source is a man younger than 40 who had recovered from COVID-19. The chain couples TRBV30 to TRBJ2-1, with D perhaps matching TRBD1 (6 bases). The CDR3, as DNA: TGTGCCTGGACCAGGGGAGCCGGGTCCTACAATGAGCAGTTCTTC. This sequence encodes CAWTRGAGSYNEQFF.